This T cell receptor (beta chain) was profiled in a study of cytotoxic CD8 clonotypes in ibrutinib-treated CLL. General study points: There were few public clonotypes, and on treatment they contracted or stayed stable.

Germline CDR1 and CDR2: SQVTM and ANQGSEA. The CDR3 sequence is 15 residues long. Between the trimmed V and J ends, which lost 2 bases and 0 bases, there was a span of 10 bases. A single count supports this clone. Its antigen is not known. Clones were read by immunoSEQ multiplex PCR, and TCRdb kept only the in-frame ones, dropping some. The sample shows approximately 340,000 clones, about 61% of them seen only once. This clonotype was sampled from a human donor with chronic lymphocytic leukemia. The source material was PBMCs, sampled after 36 months of ibrutinib treatment. V and J are TRBV29-1 and TRBJ2-2; D not certain. The CDR3, as DNA: TGCAGCGTTGAAACCCCAGACACGAACACCGGGGAGCTGTTTTTT. This codes for CSVETPDTNTGELFF.